This note documents a single T cell receptor beta chain sequence. The clone's antigen remains unknown. No quality values exist for individual bases; no much larger clone is one base distant. The CDR3, cysteine through phenylalanine, is 13 amino acids long. Only CDR3 DNA is held: 39 bases, read in frame from base 1. V is reduced by 3 bases and J by 0 bases, leaving a spacing of 8 bases between them. From a lookup of the germline V gene (reference sequence), CDR1 and CDR2 are GTSNPN and SVGIG. RNA was extracted using the RNeasy kit, and roughly 0.45 to 1 microgram was reverse transcribed with random hexamers. TCR beta CDR3 regions were amplified with the immunoSEQ multiplex PCR assay covering 54 Vbeta and 13 Jbeta segments. PCR amplification bias was corrected by using a synthetic template baseline for primer optimization and computational correction. As for the original processing: Only productive sequences were kept, with reads annotated to V, D and J genes according to IMGT and analyzed in immunoSEQ Analyzer. Clonality was calculated as one minus the Shannon entropy normalized by log2 of the number of productive unique sequences. For each patient and control, public and private clones were evaluated within the 100 most prevalent clones. A clone was defined as Susac-specific if it was absent from the healthy and MS cohorts, from about 1,100 published viral clones and from other ImmuneACCESS disease sequences. TCRdb reanalyzed the raw reads on its own, using fastp at Q25 for trimming and MiXCR for clone calling, and kept in-frame beta chains. CDR3 protein duplicates are merged, each entry listing the most common genes and DNA. What appears here as the V and J calls and clone size reflects TCRdb's work, not the paper's. This sample holds about 150,000 distinct CDR3 sequences; less than 97% were observed only once. Together, the top ten hold 0.13% to 0.15% of the sample.

This record belongs to a study of CD8 T cells in Susac syndrome (dated by TCRdb to the late 2010s). For the wider study: Whether CD8+ T cell activation and differentiation in Susac syndrome was antigen driven was tested using repertoire sequencing. The clonality of the CD8+ T cell repertoire was compared across over 10 healthy donors, some 14 Susac syndrome patients and about 16 multiple sclerosis patients. The investigation overall reported the following: The number of individuals in the TCR sequencing and HLA analysis was recognized as being relatively small.

Peripheral blood CD8+ and CD4+ T cells from healthy donors, Susac syndrome patients and multiple sclerosis patients were profiled by high-throughput TCR beta sequencing. The multiple sclerosis controls were treatment-naive patients whose relapsing-remitting disease, either stable or active, fulfilled the revised McDonald criteria. Bulk CD8+ and CD4+ T cells were purified by magnetic negative isolation, while CD8+ TEMRA cells were enriched using FACS. Blood was collected in EDTA tubes and processed within 24 hours, with PBMCs isolated through density gradient centrifugation. PBMCs destined for TCR sequencing were cryopreserved in liquid nitrogen and later thawed in a 37 °C water bath. A purity of at least 90% was achieved for sorted or isolated CD4+, CD8+ and CD8+ TEMRA cells.

The sample comprised CD8+ T cells from PBMCs. The sequence links TRBV30 to TRBJ1-1; the D gene is perhaps TRBD1, from 5 matching bases. The sequence derives from a human donor with multiple sclerosis. The CDR3: CAWRAQVNTEAFF. The DNA sequence follows: TGTGCCTGGAGGGCACAGGTGAACACTGAAGCTTTCTTT.